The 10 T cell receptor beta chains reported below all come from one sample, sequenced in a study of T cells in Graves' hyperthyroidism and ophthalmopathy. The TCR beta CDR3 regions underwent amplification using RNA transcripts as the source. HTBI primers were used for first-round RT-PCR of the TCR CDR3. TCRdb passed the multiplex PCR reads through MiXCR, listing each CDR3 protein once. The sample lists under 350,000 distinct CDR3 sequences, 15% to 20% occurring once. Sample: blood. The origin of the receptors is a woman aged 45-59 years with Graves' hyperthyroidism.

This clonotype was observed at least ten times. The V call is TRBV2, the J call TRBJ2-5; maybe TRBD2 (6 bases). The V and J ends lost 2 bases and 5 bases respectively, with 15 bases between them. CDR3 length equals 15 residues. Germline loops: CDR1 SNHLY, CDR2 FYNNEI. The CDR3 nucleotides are TGTGCCAGCAGTGAATCGGGACTGGAGCGGGAGACCCAGTACTTC. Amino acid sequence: CASSESGLERETQYF.

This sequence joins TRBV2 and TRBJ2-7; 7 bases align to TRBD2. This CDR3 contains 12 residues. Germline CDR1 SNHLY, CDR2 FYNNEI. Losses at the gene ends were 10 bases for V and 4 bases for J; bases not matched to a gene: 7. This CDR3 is CAIQGGAYEQYV. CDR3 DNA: TGTGCCATCCAGGGAGGGGCTTACGAGCAGTACGTC.

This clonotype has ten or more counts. CDR3 DNA: TGTGCCAGCAGTTTATGGGCAGGAAGGGCTGGCGAGCAGTACTTC. Translating gives CASSLWAGRAGEQYF. The chain has TRBV28 and TRBJ2-7; no firm D call. Germline V gene lookup returns CDR1 MDHEN and CDR2 SYDVKM. The V end was cut by 0 bases, the J end by 6 bases, with 15 bases between. The CDR3 is 15 residues long.

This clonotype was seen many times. CDR3 nucleotide sequence: TGTGCCAGCAGTTACACCGCTTACAGGGCTGGTACGCAGTATTTT. Its translation: CASSYTAYRAGTQYF. This chain connects TRBV28 to TRBJ2-3, with D perhaps TRBD1 (6 bases). Germline lookup yields CDR1 MDHEN and CDR2 SYDVKM. There are 15 residues in the CDR3. Trimming took off 4 bases at V and 8 bases at J, with 19 bases between the two ends.

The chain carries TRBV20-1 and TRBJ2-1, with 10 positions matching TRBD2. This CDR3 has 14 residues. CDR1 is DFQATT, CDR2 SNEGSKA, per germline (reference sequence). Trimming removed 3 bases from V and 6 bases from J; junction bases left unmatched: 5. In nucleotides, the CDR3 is TGCAGTGCTAGCGGAGCGGGAGGGCCCAATGAGCAGTTCTTC. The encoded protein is CSASGAGGPNEQFF.

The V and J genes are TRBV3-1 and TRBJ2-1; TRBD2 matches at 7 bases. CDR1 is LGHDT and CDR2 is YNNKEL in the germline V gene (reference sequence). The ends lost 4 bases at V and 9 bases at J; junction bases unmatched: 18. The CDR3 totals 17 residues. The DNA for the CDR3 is TGTGCCAGCAGCCGCCAGGGAGCGGGGAGTGGCCACGCTGAGCAGTTCTTC. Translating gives CASSRQGAGSGHAEQFF.

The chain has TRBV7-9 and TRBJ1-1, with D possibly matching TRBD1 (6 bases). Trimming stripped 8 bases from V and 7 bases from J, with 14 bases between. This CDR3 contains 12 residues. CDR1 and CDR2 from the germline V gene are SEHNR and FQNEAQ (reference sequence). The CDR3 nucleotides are TGTGCCAGCGAAAGGGGGGACTTTGAAGCTTTCTTT. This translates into CASERGDFEAFF.

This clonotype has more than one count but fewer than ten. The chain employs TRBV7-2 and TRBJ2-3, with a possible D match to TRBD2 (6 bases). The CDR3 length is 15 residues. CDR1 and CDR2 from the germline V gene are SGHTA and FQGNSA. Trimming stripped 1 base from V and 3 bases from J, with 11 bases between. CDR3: CASSLVAAETDTQYF. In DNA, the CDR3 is TGTGCCAGCAGCTTAGTAGCGGCGGAGACAGATACGCAGTATTTT.

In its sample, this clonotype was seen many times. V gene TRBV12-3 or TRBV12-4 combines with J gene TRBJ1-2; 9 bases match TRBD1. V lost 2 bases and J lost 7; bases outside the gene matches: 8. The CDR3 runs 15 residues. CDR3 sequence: CASSLRDRVSSGYTF. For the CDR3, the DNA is TGTGCCAGCAGTTTAAGGGACAGGGTTAGTAGTGGCTACACCTTC.

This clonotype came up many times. This CDR3 is CASSPTGDSPLHF. DNA for the CDR3: TGCGCCAGCAGCCCGACTGGGGATTCACCCCTCCACTTT. The chain uses TRBV5-1 and TRBJ1-6, with unresolved D. Germline-derived CDR1 and CDR2 are SGHRS and YFSETQ. The CDR3 has 13 amino acids. V lost 4 bases to trimming and J lost 8 bases, with 10 bases between them.